This TCR beta chain was obtained from a study of cytomegalovirus exposure and HLA in healthy donors. The CDR3 is 14 residues long. V shed 3 bases and J 7 bases; nucleotides not matched to a gene: 9. Germline-derived CDR1 and CDR2 are SGHTA and FQGNSA. Points from the study as a whole: Per published reports, the classifier diagnosed cytomegalovirus status with high specificity and sensitivity. A link between a missense DCLRE1C variant and TCR beta V- and J-gene trimming emerged from a later analysis. In a later analysis, HLA-C alleles had the fewest associated TCRs, DRB1 alleles the most.

PCR was performed using 60 Vbeta and 13 Jbeta primers. Libraries were prepared by immunoSEQ multiplex PCR; TCRdb keeps only in-frame clonotypes and omits some of them. Of 160,000 or so clones in the sample, more than 75% were seen once. A note on this clone: Its antigen is as yet unknown.

The receptor comes from a woman younger than 30 in good health and CMV-seronegative. Specimen: PBMCs. The chain couples TRBV7-2 to TRBJ2-7; 7 bases fit TRBD1. CDR3 sequence: CASSFRTGALEQYF. CDR3 DNA sequence: TGTGCCAGCAGCTTCCGGACAGGAGCGCTGGAGCAGTACTTC.